Each of the 6 T cell receptor beta chains below was sequenced from the same sample in a study of T cell changes during pregnancy in multiple sclerosis. TCRdb's table, derived via immunoSEQ multiplex PCR, lists solely in-frame clones and lacks some. The sample lists some 28,000 clones, around 88% seen once, with roughly 3% in the top ten. The input for sequencing was CD4+ T cells from peripheral blood mononuclear cells, taken in the first trimester of pregnancy. Receptors originate from a female donor in good health, enrolled as a control in a pregnancy study.

The chain uses TRBV5-4 and TRBJ2-1; 14 bases are a match to TRBD2. Germline-derived CDR1 and CDR2 are SGHNT and YYREEE (reference sequence). Losses at the gene ends were 3 bases for V and 5 bases for J; bases not matched to a gene: 7. The CDR3 runs to 17 residues. DNA for the CDR3: TGTGCCAGCAGCTCCATGACTAGCGGGAGGGTTGACAATGAGCAGTTCTTC. Encoded protein: CASSSMTSGRVDNEQFF. The full variable domain, rest sourced from reference TRBV5-4 and TRBJ2-1, is ETGVTQSPTHLIKTRGQQVTLRCSSQSGHNTVSWYQQALGQGPQFIFQYYREEENGRGNFPPRFSGLQFPNYSSELNVNALELDDSALYLCASSSMTSGRVDNEQFFGPGTRLTVL.

Here the CDR3 DNA reads TGTGCCAGCAGCTCGGGACTAGCGGCTTACAATGAGCAGTTCTTC. Its translation is CASSSGLAAYNEQFF. The V gene is TRBV5-4, the J gene TRBJ2-1, with 11 bases fitting TRBD2. The germline V gene has CDR1 SGHNT and CDR2 YYREEE (reference sequence). V shed 3 bases and J 4 bases; nucleotides not matched to a gene: 3. The length of the CDR3 is 15 residues.

The chain couples TRBV5-1 to TRBJ1-4; D remains unclear. The CDR3 length is 14 residues. Germline lookup yields CDR1 SGHRS and CDR2 YFSETQ. Trimming pared 0 bases from V and 3 bases from J, leaving 6 bases between. This CDR3 is CASSLELSNEKLFF. CDR3 in DNA: TGCGCCAGCAGCTTGGAGCTCTCTAATGAAAAACTGTTTTTT.

The chain employs TRBV28 and TRBJ2-7, with TRBD1 identical over 9 bases. This CDR3 is built from 13 residues. Losses at the gene ends were 6 bases for V and 3 bases for J; bases not matched to a gene: 3. Germline lookup yields CDR1 MDHEN and CDR2 SYDVKM. In DNA, the CDR3 is TGTGCCAGCAGGGGACAGGGTCTCTACGAGCAGTACTTC. This codes for CASRGQGLYEQYF.

The rearrangement links TRBV6-1 to TRBJ1-2, with D tentatively TRBD1 (5 bases). The CDR3 length is 15 residues. Trimming cost V 1 base and J 4 bases, with 13 bases left between them. Per the germline V gene, CDR1 is MNHNS and CDR2 is SASEGT. The CDR3 region is CASSEDRQIPYGYTF. CDR3 nucleotides: TGTGCCAGCAGTGAAGATCGACAGATACCCTATGGCTACACCTTC.

In DNA, the CDR3 is TGTGCCACCAGCAGAGGCTCTGGACAGTACACAGATACGCAGTATTTT. Its protein is CATSRGSGQYTDTQYF. This chain links TRBV15 with TRBJ2-3, with a tentative D call TRBD1 (6 bases). Germline lookup yields CDR1 LNHNV and CDR2 YYDKDF (reference sequence). This CDR3 has 16 residues. V lost 1 base and J lost 2, with 13 bases in between.